Shown below are 8 T cell receptor beta chains from a single sample sequenced in a study of cytomegalovirus exposure and HLA in healthy donors. This table comes from immunoSEQ multiplex PCR, and its TCRdb copy is limited to in-frame clones, with some not included. The top ten clones hold approximately 7% of a sample with 150,000 to 200,000 clones, about four fifths of them seen once. The sequenced material came from PBMCs. These receptors were taken from a young man in good health and CMV-seropositive.

V is TRBV20-1 and J is TRBJ2-5; D might be TRBD1 (5 bases). CDR1 and CDR2 (germline): DFQATT, SNEGSKA (reference sequence). This CDR3 region has 11 residues. The V end was cut by 5 bases, the J end by 5 bases, with 9 bases between. CDR3 coding DNA: TGCAGTGCTCCCCCAGGGGAGACCCAGTACTTC. Its protein product is CSAPPGETQYF.

The chain is built from TRBV11-3 and TRBJ2-4, with D possibly being TRBD2 (5 bases). Germline CDR1 reads SGHNT; CDR2 reads YENEEA. The CDR3 consists of 14 residues. Trimming cost V 4 bases and J 1 base, with 8 bases left between them. The CDR3 DNA sequence: TGTGCCAGCAGCTCCTCGGGGGCCAAAAACATTCAGTACTTC. The encoded protein is CASSSSGAKNIQYF.

The rearrangement joins TRBV30 to TRBJ2-7; TRBD2 matches 7 bases. The CDR3 loop spans 14 amino acids. Unmatched junction bases numbered 11, after V lost 2 bases and J lost 7 bases. CDR1 is GTSNPN, CDR2 SVGIG, per germline (reference sequence). The CDR3 coding sequence is TGTGCCTGGAGTCCCGTGGCGGGAGCGTATGAGCAGTACTTC. It encodes CAWSPVAGAYEQYF.

The V call is TRBV6-1, the J call TRBJ2-1; tentatively, D is TRBD2 (6 bases). The V end was cut by 3 bases, the J end by 7 bases, with 19 bases between. In germline, CDR1 is MNHNS, CDR2 SASEGT. This CDR3 region has 16 residues. DNA for the CDR3: TGTGCCAGCAGTGATTGGCGAAGAGGAGGGAAGAATGAGCAGTTCTTC. Translation gives CASSDWRRGGKNEQFF.

This chain connects TRBV27 to TRBJ2-7; D may be TRBD2 (6 bases). CDR1 and CDR2 from the germline V gene are MNHEY and SMNVEV (reference sequence). Trimming pared 4 bases from V and 6 bases from J, leaving 19 bases between. The CDR3 covers 15 residues. The CDR3 DNA reads as TGTGCCAGCAGTTCGGCGGACTGGAGGGGCTCCGAGCAGTACTTC. Amino acid sequence: CASSSADWRGSEQYF.

The genes are TRBV18 and TRBJ2-3; 10 positions match TRBD2. CDR3 length equals 16 residues. Trimming took 1 base from V and 4 from J; bases not matched to a gene: 5. Looked up from germline, CDR1 is KGHSH and CDR2 is LQKENI. This CDR3 reads CASSPQGLAGADTQYF. CDR3 sequence (DNA): TGTGCCAGCTCACCACAGGGGCTAGCGGGAGCAGATACGCAGTATTTT.

The chain links TRBV4-1 to TRBJ2-2; 7 positions agree with TRBD2. J was trimmed by 0 bases and V by 5 bases; bases with no gene match: 6. CDR1 MGHRA and CDR2 YSYEKL come from the germline V gene. CDR3 length: 16 residues. CDR3 region: CASSRTRLANTGELFF. DNA of the CDR3: TGCGCCAGCAGCAGGACTAGACTCGCGAACACCGGGGAGCTGTTTTTT.

This clone was recorded once. V usage is TRBV11-2 and J usage is TRBJ2-5; 10 positions match TRBD2. V was pared by 4 bases and J by 2 bases, with 7 bases of the junction left unmatched. The CDR3 has 16 residues. In germline, CDR1 is SGHAT, CDR2 FQNNGV. The CDR3 nucleotides read TGTGCCAGCAGCTGGGGGACTAGCGCCTATCAAGAGACCCAGTACTTC. Residues: CASSWGTSAYQETQYF.